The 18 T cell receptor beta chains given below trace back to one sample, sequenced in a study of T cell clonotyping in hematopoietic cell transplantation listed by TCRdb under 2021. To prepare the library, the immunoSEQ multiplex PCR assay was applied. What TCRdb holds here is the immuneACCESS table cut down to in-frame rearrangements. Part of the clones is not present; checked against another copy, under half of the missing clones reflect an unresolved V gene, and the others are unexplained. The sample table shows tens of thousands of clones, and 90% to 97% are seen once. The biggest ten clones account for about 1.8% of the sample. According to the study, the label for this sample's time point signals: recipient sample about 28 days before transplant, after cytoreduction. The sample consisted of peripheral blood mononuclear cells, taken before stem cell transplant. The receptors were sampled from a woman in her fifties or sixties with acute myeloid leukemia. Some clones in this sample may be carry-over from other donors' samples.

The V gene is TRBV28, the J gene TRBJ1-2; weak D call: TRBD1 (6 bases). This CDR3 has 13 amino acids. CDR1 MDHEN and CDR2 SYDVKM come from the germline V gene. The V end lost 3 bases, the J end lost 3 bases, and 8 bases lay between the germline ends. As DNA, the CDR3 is TGTGCCAGCAGTTTCGACAGGTACTATGGCTACACCTTC. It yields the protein CASSFDRYYGYTF.

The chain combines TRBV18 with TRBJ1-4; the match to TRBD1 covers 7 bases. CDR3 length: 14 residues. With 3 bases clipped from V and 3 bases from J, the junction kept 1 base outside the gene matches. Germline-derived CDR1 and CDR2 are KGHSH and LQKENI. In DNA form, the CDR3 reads TGTGCCAGCTCACCGACAGGGCCTAATGAAAAACTGTTTTTT. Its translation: CASSPTGPNEKLFF.

The CDR3 protein is CASSRGQNNQPQHF. The CDR3, as DNA: TGCGCCAGCAGCCGTGGACAGAATAATCAGCCCCAGCATTTT. The chain combines TRBV4-1 with TRBJ1-5, with a tentative D call TRBD1 (6 bases). V was clipped by 4 bases and J by 4 bases, with 11 bases between them. Germline V gene lookup returns CDR1 MGHRA and CDR2 YSYEKL. CDR3 length equals 14 residues.

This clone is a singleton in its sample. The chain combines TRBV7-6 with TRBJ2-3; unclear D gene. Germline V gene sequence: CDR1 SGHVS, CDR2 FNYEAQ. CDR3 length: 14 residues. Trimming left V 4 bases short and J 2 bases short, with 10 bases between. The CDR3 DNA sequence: TGTGCCAGCAGCTCAGACACCGTCACAGATACGCAGTATTTT. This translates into CASSSDTVTDTQYF.

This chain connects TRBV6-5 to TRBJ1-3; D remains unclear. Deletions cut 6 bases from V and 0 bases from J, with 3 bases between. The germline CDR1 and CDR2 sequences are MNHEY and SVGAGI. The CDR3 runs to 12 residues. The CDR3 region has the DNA TGTGCCAGCAGGACCTCTGGAAACACCATATATTTT. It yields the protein CASRTSGNTIYF.

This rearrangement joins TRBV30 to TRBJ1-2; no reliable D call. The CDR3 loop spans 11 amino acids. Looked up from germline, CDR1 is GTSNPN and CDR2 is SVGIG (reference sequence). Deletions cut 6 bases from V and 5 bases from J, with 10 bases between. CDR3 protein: CACDIRYGYTF. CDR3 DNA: TGTGCCTGCGACATCAGATATGGCTACACCTTC. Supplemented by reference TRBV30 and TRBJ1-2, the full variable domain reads SQTIHQWPATLVQPVGSPLSLECTVEGTSNPNLYWYRQAAGRGLQLLFYSVGIGQISSEVPQNLSASRPQDRQFILSSKKLLLSDSGFYLCACDIRYGYTFGSGTRLTVV.

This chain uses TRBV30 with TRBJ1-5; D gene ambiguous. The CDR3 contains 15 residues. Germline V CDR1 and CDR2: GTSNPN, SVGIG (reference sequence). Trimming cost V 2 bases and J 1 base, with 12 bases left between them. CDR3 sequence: CAWSPQLGSNQPQHF. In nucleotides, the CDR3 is TGTGCCTGGAGTCCCCAACTCGGGAGCAATCAGCCCCAGCATTTT.

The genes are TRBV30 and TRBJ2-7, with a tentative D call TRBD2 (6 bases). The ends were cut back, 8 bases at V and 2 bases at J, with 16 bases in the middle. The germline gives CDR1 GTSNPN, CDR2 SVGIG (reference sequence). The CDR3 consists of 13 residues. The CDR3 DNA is TGTGCCCTGCTGCGGGGCGGCACCTACGAGCAGTACTTC. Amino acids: CALLRGGTYEQYF.

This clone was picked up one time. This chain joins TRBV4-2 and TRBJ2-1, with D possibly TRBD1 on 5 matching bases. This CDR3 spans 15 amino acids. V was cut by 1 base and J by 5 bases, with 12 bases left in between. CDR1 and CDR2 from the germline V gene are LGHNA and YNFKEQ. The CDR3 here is CASSQVPGLDNEQFF. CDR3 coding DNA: TGTGCCAGCAGCCAAGTTCCAGGGTTGGACAATGAGCAGTTCTTC.

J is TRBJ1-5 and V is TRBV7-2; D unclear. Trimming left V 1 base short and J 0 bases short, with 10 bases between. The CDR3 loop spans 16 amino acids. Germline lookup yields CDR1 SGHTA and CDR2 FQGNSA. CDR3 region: CASSLVSVYSNQPQHF. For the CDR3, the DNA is TGTGCCAGCAGCTTAGTTTCCGTTTATAGCAATCAGCCCCAGCATTTT.

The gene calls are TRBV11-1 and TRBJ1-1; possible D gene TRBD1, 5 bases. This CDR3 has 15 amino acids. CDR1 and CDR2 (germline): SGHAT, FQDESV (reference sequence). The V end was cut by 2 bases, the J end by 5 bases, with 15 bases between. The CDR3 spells CASSLTGATSTEAFF. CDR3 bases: TGTGCCAGCAGCTTAACTGGGGCAACGAGTACTGAAGCTTTCTTT.

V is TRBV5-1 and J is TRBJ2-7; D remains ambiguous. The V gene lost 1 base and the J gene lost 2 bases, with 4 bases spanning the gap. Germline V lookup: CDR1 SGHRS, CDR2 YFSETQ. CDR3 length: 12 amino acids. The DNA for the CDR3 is TGCGCCAGCAGCTTGTCCGCCTACGAGCAGTACTTC. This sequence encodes CASSLSAYEQYF.

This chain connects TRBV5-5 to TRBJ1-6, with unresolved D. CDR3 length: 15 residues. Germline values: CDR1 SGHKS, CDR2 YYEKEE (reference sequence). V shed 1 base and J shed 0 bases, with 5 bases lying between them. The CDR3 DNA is TGTGCCAGCAGCTTGTTCGGCTCCTATAATTCACCCCTCCACTTT. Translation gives CASSLFGSYNSPLHF. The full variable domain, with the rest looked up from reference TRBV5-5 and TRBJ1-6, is DAGVTQSPTHLIKTRGQQVTLRCSPISGHKSVSWYQQVLGQGPQFIFQYYEKEERGRGNFPDRFSARQFPNYSSELNVNALLLGDSALYLCASSLFGSYNSPLHFGNGTRLTVT.

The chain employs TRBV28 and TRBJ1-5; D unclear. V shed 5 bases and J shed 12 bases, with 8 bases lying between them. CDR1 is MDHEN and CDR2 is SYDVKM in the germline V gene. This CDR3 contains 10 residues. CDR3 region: CASSQYVQHF. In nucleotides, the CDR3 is TGTGCCAGCAGTCAATACGTCCAGCATTTT.

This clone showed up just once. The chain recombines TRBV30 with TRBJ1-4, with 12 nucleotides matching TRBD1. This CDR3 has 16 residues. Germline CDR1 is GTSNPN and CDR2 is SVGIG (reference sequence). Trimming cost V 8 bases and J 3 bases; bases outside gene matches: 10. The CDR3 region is CATSGQGAGANEKLFF. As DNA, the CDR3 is TGTGCCACCTCGGGACAGGGGGCAGGGGCTAATGAAAAACTGTTTTTT.

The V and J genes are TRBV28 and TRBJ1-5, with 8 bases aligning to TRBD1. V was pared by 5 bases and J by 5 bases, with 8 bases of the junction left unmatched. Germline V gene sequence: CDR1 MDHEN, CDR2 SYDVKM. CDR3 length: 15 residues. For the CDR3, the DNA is TGTGCCAGCAGTCCATCGACAGGGGCATATCAGCCCCAGCATTTT. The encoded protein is CASSPSTGAYQPQHF.

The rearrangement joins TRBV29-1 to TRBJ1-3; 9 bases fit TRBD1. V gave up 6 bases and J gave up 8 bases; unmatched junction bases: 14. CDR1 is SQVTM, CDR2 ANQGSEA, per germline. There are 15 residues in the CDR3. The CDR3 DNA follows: TGCAGCGTAGCTACAGGGGGCGCAGCGGCTGACACCATATATTTT. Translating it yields CSVATGGAAADTIYF.

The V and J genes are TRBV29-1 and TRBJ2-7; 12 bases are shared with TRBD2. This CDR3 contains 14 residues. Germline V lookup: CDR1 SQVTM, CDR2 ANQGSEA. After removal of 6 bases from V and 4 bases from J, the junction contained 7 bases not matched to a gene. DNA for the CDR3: TGCAGCGTCCTGACTAGCGGGAGTCCGTACGAGCAGTACTTC. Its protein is CSVLTSGSPYEQYF.